These 5 T cell receptor beta chains came from one sample sequenced in a study of T cells in Graves' hyperthyroidism and ophthalmopathy. Amplified regions were TCR beta CDR3 sequences from RNA transcripts. First-round RT-PCR targeting the TCR CDR3 was performed with the HTBI primer set. TCRdb processed the multiplex PCR reads anew with MiXCR; each CDR3 protein has one entry. The table records around 380,000 distinct CDR3 sequences, roughly 13% of them present only once. The sample comprised blood. The receptors come from a man aged 25 to 40 with Graves' hyperthyroidism that later progressed to Graves' ophthalmopathy.

This clonotype was observed many times. This sequence joins TRBV20-1 and TRBJ2-1; 12 bases match TRBD2. CDR3 length: 19 amino acids. The germline gives CDR1 DFQATT, CDR2 SNEGSKA (reference sequence). Germline trimming cut 0 bases from V and 6 bases from J; bases unmatched to any gene: 15. The CDR3 DNA is TGCAGTGCTAGAGATCAGCGGCTAGCGGGGGGGCAGTATGTCAATGAGCAGTTCTTC. It encodes CSARDQRLAGGQYVNEQFF.

This chain connects TRBV7-3 to TRBJ2-1, with D possibly TRBD2 on 5 matching bases. This CDR3 has 15 amino acids. Germline V gives CDR1 SGHTA, CDR2 FQGTGA. The ends were cut back, 1 base at V and 5 bases at J, with 12 bases in the middle. The CDR3 reads CASSLSLTGNNEQFF. The CDR3 DNA follows: TGTGCCAGCAGCTTAAGTCTAACGGGGAACAATGAGCAGTTCTTC.

This sequence joins TRBV9 and TRBJ2-2; D might be TRBD2 (7 bases). The CDR3 sequence is 16 residues long. Germline V gene data show CDR1 as SGDLS and CDR2 as YYNGEE. V shed 4 bases and J shed 4 bases, with 17 bases lying between them. The DNA of the CDR3 is TGTGCCAGCAGCCCCGTGGGGGGGCGTCTCACCGGGGAGCTGTTTTTT. Translating it yields CASSPVGGRLTGELFF.

Regarding this clonotype: Germline is not matched at one junction end, which may reflect a read error. V and J are TRBV6-1 and TRBJ2-1, with 11 bases lining up with TRBD2. The length of the CDR3 is 17 residues. Germline CDR1 MNHNS, CDR2 SASEGT. The CDR3 coding sequence is TGTGCCAGCAGCGAAGTAGTCACTAGCGGGGGCTACAATGAGCAGTTCTTC. It codes for CASSEVVTSGGYNEQFF.

This clonotype showed up many times. This chain connects TRBV3-1 to TRBJ1-5; 9 bases line up with TRBD1. Germline CDR1 is LGHDT and CDR2 is YNNKEL (reference sequence). Unmatched junction bases numbered 4, after V lost 3 bases and J lost 7 bases. The CDR3 spans 14 residues. This chain's CDR3 is CASSQTGGGQPQHF. The CDR3 DNA is TGTGCCAGCAGCCAGACAGGGGGGGGACAGCCCCAGCATTTT.